This T cell receptor (beta chain) was captured by sequencing in a study of beta chain features in type 1 diabetes. Study-wide background: Cell yields, age and gender were similar between patients and healthy donors. General observations from the study: When Type 1 diabetes patients were examined, their TCRB CDR3s proved moderately but significantly shorter in all four CD4+ subsets.

A CD45RO/CCR7/CD25/CD127/CD95/CD27 panel sorted naive, central memory, regulatory and stem cell-like memory CD4+ cells. The CDR3 totals 14 residues. Germline CDR1 reads SGHDT; CDR2 reads YYEEEE. V was pared by 7 bases and J by 0 bases, with 14 bases between. This clone turned up a few times. What it binds is not known. Expressed TCRB transcripts were sequenced because the entire RNA isolate underwent reverse transcription. Produced via immunoSEQ multiplex PCR; TCRdb's table is partial and in-frame only. This sample has about 160,000 clones; approximately 9% occur once, and the top ten carry 0.45% to 0.55%.

This sequence originates from a young woman with type 1 diabetes. The source material was central memory CD4+ T cells from blood. The J gene is TRBJ2-7, the V gene TRBV5-6; no firm D call. The CDR3 DNA reads TGTGCCAGCTTGCGGCGCGGAAGCTCCTACGAGCAGTACTTC. Protein sequence: CASLRRGSSYEQYF.